This T cell receptor (beta chain) stems from a study of T-cell memory formation after mild COVID-19 (TCRdb year 2021). Describing the broader study: TCR sequence clusters from the two donors were largely donor specific. In a couple of donors, T-cell clones that expanded and contracted after mild COVID-19 were followed by sequencing TCRalpha and TCRbeta repertoires longitudinally. Two young, previously healthy adult volunteers made up the cohort, one male and one female. The paper as a whole reports these results and caveats: Some responding clones were found in pre-infection memory, which suggests that pre-existing cross-reactive memory T cells took part in the SARS-CoV-2 response. SARS-CoV-2 specificity was not confirmed for the second-wave clones peaking on day 37. Only a couple of mild cases were covered by the study, and larger cohorts that include severe cases with pre-infection samples were considered necessary. Clones contracting from day 15 to 85 had balanced CD4/CD8 phenotypes, while a second wave expanding from day 15 to 37 was biased towards CD4+. Contracting CD4+ clones were found mainly in CM and EM memory subsets, while CD8+ clones were enriched in EMRA.

This clonotype was recorded at least ten times. Its antigen has not been determined. Base qualities are not recorded, but no much larger clone differs from it by a single base. Sequencing relied on an Illumina NovaSeq 6000. TCRalpha and TCRbeta cDNA libraries were built by 5'RACE with constant-segment primers, adding sample barcodes and unique molecular identifiers. Trizol reagent was used to extract RNA from every sample. Libraries were amplified in two PCR steps, with a second sample barcode and Illumina TruSeq adapters added in the second step. Sequencing of the libraries was done on an Illumina NovaSeq, producing 2 x 150 bp paired-end reads. As for how the authors treated the data: With migec v1.2.7, reads were demultiplexed and then collapsed into UMI-guided consensus sequences. Using mixcr v2.1.11, the UMI consensuses were aligned to TRA and TRB V and J templates and assembled into clonotypes. A clonotype was counted as expanded or contracted only if both edgeR and NoisET called the change significant, with noise models trained on biological replicates. edgeR calls used a false discovery rate-adjusted p below 0.01 and a log2 fold-change threshold of 1. PCA with hierarchical clustering of max-normalized trajectories of the 1000 most abundant clonotypes was used as exploratory dynamics analysis. Each responding clone was given a CD4 or CD8 phenotype based on the CD4+ and CD8+ repertoires, which had been sequenced separately. The public sequencing data were trimmed at Q25 with fastp and processed into clonotypes with MiXCR by TCRdb, which kept only in-frame beta chains. Identical CDR3 proteins give one entry, which carries the most common genes and DNA. TCRdb, rather than the study authors, made the V and J calls. In this sample the table shows roughly 240,000 distinct CDR3 sequences, 15% of which occur a single time. The leading ten clones occupy approximately 2.1% of the sample.

Ficoll-Paque density gradient centrifugation was the method used to isolate PBMCs. V is clipped by 5 bases and J by 7 bases, and the sequence between their germline boundaries is 7 bases long. The germline V gene provides CDR1 KGHDR and CDR2 SFDVKD. The CDR3 spans 12 residues, from the cysteine through the phenylalanine. Just the 36-base CDR3 DNA is kept, in frame starting at base 1. The chain links TRBV24-1 with TRBJ2-2, with no confidently assigned D gene. This TCR derives from an adult woman who had mild COVID-19 (a few samples of this study predate the infection). The sample titles of this study are shuffled in the database, so cell type and time point are left out; the donor was told from shared clones. Sequencing used PBMCs or a T cell subset sorted from them (not recorded which). The DNA sequence follows: TGTGCCACCAGTGGACTCCTCGGGGAGCTGTTTTTT. It translates as CATSGLLGELFF.